This TCR beta chain was found in a study of blood T cell repertoires in COVID-19. The overall study: COVID-19 samples from acute and convalescent phases originated in the United States, Italy and Spain. PBMCs, B-cell-depleted T cells, or T cells were the source of the cDNA or gDNA that made up the material.

In the source study's methods: Estimates of nucleated cell counts were drawn from the amplification of reference gene primers. The repertoire was sequenced with immunoSEQ multiplex PCR; TCRdb's copy has only in-frame clones and lacks some. V, J and clone size reflect that table, while D and trimming were determined from the DNA. This table has some 100,000 clones, 85% to 90% appearing once. V was clipped by 4 bases and J by 6 bases, with 16 bases between them. The CDR3 runs to 14 residues. CDR1 is PRHDT, CDR2 FYEKMQ, per germline (reference sequence). This chain connects TRBV13 to TRBJ2-7, with D maybe TRBD2 (6 bases). Sequencing used peripheral blood. The source of this sequence is a human donor in a cohort sampled during active COVID-19. DNA for the CDR3: TGTGCCAGCAGCTCGGCGGTTGGCGGGGTCGAGCAGTACTTC. It specifies CASSSAVGGVEQYF. Complete variable domain (other parts from reference TRBV13 and TRBJ2-7): AAGVIQSPRHLIKEKRETATLKCYPIPRHDTVYWYQQGPGQDPQFLISFYEKMQSDKGSIPDRFSAQQFSDYHSELNMSSLELGDSALYFCASSSAVGGVEQYFGPGTRLTVT.